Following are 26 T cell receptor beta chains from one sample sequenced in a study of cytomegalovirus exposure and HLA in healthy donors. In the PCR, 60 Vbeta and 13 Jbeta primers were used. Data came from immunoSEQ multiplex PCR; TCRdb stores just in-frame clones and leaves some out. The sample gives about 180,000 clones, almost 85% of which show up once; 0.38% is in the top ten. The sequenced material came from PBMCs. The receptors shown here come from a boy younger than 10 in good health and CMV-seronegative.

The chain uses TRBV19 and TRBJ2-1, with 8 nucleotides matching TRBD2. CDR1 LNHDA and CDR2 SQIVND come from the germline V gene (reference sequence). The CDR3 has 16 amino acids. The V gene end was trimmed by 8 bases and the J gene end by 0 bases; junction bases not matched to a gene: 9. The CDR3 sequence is CASQKSGTSSYNEQFF. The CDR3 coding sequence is TGTGCCAGTCAAAAAAGCGGGACTAGCTCCTACAATGAGCAGTTCTTC. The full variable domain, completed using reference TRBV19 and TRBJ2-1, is DGGITQSPKYLFRKEGQNVTLSCEQNLNHDAMYWYRQDPGQGLRLIYYSQIVNDFQKGDIAEGYSVSREKKESFPLTVTSAQKNPTAFYLCASQKSGTSSYNEQFFGPGTRLTVL.

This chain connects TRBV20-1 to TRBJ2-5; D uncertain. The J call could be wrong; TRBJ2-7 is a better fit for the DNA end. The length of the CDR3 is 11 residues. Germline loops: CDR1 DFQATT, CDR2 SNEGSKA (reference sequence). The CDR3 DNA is TGCAGTGCTAGTAGATCCTACGAGCAGTACTTC. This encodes CSASRSYEQYF.

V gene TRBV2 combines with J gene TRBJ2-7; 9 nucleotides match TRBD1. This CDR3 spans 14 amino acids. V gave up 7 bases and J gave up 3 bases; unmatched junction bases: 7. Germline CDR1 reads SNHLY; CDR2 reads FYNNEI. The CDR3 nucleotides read TGTGCCAGCACGAAAAGGACAGGGGACTACGAGCAGTACTTC. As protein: CASTKRTGDYEQYF.

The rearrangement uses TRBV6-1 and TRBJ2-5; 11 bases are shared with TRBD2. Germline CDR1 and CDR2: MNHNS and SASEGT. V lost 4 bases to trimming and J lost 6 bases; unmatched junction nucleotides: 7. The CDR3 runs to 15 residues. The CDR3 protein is CASSVAGGTGQTQYF. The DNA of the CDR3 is TGTGCCAGCAGTGTAGCGGGAGGGACCGGGCAGACCCAGTACTTC.

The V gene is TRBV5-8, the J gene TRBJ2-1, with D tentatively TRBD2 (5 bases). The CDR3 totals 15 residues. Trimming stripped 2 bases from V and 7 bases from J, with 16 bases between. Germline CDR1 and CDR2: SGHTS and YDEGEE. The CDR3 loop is CASSFYRGLRNEQFF. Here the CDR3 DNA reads TGTGCCAGCAGCTTTTACCGGGGTTTGAGAAATGAGCAGTTCTTC.

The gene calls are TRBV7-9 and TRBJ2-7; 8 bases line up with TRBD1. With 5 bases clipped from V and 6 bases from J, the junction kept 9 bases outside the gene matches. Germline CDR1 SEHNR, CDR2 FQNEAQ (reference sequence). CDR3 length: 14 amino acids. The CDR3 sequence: CASSPRGPSREQYF. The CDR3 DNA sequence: TGTGCCAGCAGCCCCAGGGGGCCGAGTCGCGAGCAGTACTTC.

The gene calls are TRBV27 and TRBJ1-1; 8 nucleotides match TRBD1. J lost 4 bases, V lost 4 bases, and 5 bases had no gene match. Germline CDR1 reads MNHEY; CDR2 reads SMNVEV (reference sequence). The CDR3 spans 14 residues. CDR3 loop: CASSSDRAGTEAFF. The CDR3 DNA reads TGTGCCAGCAGTTCGGACAGGGCGGGCACTGAAGCTTTCTTT.

The CDR3 DNA is TGTGCCAGCAGCTGGGCAAATGGCTACACCTTC. Translating it yields CASSWANGYTF. The chain links TRBV5-6 to TRBJ1-2; D not resolved. V was clipped by 3 bases and J by 6 bases, with 6 bases between them. Germline V lookup: CDR1 SGHDT, CDR2 YYEEEE. There are 11 residues in the CDR3.

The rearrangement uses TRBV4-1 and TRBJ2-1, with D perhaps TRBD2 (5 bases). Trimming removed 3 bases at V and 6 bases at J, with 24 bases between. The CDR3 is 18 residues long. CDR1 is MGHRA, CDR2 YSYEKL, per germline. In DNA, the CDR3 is TGCGCCAGCAGCCACTTCGGGAAGGGCTACCCGGGGAGCAATGAGCAGTTCTTC. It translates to CASSHFGKGYPGSNEQFF.

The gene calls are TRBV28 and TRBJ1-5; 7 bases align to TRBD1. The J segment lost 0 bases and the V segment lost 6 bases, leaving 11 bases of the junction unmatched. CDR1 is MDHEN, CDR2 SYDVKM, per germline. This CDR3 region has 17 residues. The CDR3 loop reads CASRETGDWDSNQPQHF. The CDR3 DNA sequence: TGTGCCAGCAGGGAAACAGGGGATTGGGATAGCAATCAGCCCCAGCATTTT.

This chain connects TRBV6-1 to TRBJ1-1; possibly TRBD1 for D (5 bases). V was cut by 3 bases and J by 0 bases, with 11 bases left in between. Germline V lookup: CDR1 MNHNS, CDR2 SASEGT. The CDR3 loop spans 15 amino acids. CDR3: CASSDLDTLNTEAFF. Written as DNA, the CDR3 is TGTGCCAGCAGTGACCTGGACACGCTGAACACTGAAGCTTTCTTT.

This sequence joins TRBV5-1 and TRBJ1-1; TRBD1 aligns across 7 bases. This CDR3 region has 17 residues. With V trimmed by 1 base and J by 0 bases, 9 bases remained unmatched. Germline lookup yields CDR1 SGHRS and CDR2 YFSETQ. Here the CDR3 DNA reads TGCGCCAGCAGCTTGATTAGGGGGCAATTAGTGAACACTGAAGCTTTCTTT. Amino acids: CASSLIRGQLVNTEAFF.

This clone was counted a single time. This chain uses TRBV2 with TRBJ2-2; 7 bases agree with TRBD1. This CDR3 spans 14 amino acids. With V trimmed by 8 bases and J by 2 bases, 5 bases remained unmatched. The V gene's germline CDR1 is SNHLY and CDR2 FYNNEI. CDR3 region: CASLGTENTGELFF. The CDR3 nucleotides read TGTGCCAGCCTCGGGACAGAAAACACCGGGGAGCTGTTTTTT.

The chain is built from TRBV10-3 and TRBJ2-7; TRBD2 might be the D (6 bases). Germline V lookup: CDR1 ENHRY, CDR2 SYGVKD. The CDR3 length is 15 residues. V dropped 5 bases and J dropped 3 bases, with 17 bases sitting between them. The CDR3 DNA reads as TGTGCCATCAGTAACTCAATAGCGGAGGGCTACGAGCAGTACTTC. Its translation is CAISNSIAEGYEQYF.

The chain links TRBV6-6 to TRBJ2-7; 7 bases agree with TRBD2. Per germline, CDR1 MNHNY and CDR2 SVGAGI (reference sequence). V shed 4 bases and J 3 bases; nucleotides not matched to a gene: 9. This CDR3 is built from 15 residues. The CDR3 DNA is TGTGCCAGCAGTTCTCAAGGGCTAGCGGACTACGAGCAGTACTTC. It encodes CASSSQGLADYEQYF.

The CDR3 DNA reads TGTGCCAGCAGCTTCGGGACAGGGAGAAACGAGCAGTACTTC. Its protein is CASSFGTGRNEQYF. The rearrangement uses TRBV5-4 and TRBJ2-7, with 9 nucleotides matching TRBD1. CDR1 is SGHNT and CDR2 is YYREEE in the germline V gene (reference sequence). Trimming cost V 2 bases and J 5 bases; bases outside gene matches: 5. The CDR3 consists of 14 residues. The variable domain in full, completed from reference TRBV5-4 and TRBJ2-7, reads ETGVTQSPTHLIKTRGQQVTLRCSSQSGHNTVSWYQQALGQGPQFIFQYYREEENGRGNFPPRFSGLQFPNYSSELNVNALELDDSALYLCASSFGTGRNEQYFGPGTRLTVT.

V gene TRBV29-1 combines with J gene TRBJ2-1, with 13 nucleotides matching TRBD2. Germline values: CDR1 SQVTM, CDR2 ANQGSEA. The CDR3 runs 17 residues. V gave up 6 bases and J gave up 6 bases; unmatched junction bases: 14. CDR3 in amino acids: CSVITSGRAQVVNEQFF. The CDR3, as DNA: TGCAGCGTGATAACTAGCGGGAGGGCCCAGGTCGTCAATGAGCAGTTCTTC.

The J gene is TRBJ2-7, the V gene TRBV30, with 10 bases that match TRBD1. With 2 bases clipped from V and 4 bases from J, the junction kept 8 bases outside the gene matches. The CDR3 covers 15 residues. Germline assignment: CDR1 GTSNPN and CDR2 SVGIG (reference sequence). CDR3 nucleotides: TGTGCCTGGAGTAGGGACAGGGGAGGGGCATACGAGCAGTACTTC. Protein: CAWSRDRGGAYEQYF.

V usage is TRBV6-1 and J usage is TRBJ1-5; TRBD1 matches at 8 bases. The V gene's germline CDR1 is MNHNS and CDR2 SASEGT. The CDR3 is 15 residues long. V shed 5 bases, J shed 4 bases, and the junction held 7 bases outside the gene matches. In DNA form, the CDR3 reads TGTGCCAGCAGTCCGGGACAGGTGACGAATCAGCCCCAGCATTTT. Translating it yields CASSPGQVTNQPQHF.

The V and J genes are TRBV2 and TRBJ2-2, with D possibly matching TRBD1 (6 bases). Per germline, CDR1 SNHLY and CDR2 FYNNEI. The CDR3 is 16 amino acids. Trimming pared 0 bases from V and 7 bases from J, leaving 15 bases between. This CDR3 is CASSEALIPDSGELFF. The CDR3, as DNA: TGTGCCAGCAGTGAAGCGCTTATTCCGGACAGCGGGGAGCTGTTTTTT.

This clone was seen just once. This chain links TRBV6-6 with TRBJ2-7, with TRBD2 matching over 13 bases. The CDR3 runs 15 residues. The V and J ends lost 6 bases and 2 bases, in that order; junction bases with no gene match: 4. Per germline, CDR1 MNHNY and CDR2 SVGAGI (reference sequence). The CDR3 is CASSLGLAGPYEQYF. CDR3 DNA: TGTGCCAGCAGCCTGGGACTAGCGGGACCCTACGAGCAGTACTTC.

The chain's CDR3 is CASGSDSRPNYGYTF. For the CDR3, the DNA is TGTGCTAGTGGTTCGGACAGCCGACCTAACTATGGCTACACCTTC. This chain uses TRBV12-5 with TRBJ1-2; possibly TRBD1 for D (6 bases). The V end was cut by 4 bases, the J end by 0 bases, with 12 bases between. CDR1 LGHNT and CDR2 FRNRAP come from the germline V gene. The CDR3 sequence is 15 residues long.

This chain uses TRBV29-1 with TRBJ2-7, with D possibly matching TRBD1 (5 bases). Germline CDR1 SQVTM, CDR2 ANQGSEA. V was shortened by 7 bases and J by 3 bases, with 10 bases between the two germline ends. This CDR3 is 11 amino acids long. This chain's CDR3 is CSATDSYEQYF. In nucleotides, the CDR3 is TGCAGCGCCACCGACAGCTACGAGCAGTACTTC.

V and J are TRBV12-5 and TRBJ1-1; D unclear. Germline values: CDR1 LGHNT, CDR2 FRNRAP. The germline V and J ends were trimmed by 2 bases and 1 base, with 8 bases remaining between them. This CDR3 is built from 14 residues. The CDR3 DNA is TGTGCTAGTGGTTTGCCCAACTGGAACACTGAAGCTTTCTTT. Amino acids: CASGLPNWNTEAFF.

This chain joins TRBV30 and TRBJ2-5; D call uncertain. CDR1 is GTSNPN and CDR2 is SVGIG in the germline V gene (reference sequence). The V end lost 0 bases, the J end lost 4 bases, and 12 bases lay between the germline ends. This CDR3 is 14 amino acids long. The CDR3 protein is CAWSVSIAPETQYF. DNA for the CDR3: TGTGCCTGGAGTGTATCCATAGCACCAGAGACCCAGTACTTC.

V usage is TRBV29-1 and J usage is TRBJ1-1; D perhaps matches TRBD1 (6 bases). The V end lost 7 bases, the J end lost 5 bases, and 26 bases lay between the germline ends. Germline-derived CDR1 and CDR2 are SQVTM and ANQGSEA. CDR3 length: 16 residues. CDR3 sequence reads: CSGLARDDRLLTEAFF. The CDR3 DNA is TGCAGCGGACTGGCCCGAGACGACAGGCTTTTAACTGAAGCTTTCTTT.